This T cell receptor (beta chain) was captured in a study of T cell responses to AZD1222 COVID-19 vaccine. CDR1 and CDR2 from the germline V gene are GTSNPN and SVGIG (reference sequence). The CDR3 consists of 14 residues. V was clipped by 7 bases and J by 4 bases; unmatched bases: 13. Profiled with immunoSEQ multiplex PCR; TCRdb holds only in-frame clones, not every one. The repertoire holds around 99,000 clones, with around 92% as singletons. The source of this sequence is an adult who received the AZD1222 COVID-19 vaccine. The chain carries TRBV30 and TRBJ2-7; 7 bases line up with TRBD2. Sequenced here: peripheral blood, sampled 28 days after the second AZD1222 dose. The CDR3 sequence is CAYNRGLQSYEQYF. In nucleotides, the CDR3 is TGTGCCTATAATCGGGGACTACAGTCTTACGAGCAGTACTTC.